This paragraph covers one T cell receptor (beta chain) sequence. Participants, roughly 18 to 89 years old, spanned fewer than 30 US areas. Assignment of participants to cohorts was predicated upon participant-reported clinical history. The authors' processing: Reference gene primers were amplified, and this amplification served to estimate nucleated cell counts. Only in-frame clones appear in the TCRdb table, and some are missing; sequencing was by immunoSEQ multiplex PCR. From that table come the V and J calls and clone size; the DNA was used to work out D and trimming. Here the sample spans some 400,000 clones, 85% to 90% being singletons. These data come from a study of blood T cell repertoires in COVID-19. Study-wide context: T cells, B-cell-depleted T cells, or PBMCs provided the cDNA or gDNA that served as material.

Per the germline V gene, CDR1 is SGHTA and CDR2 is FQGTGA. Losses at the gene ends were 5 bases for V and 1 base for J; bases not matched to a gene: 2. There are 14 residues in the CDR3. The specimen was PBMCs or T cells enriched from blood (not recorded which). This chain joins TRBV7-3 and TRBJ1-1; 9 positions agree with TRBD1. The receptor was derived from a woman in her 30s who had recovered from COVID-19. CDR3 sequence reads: CASSAGQGNTEAFF. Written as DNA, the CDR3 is TGTGCCAGCAGCGCGGGACAGGGGAACACTGAAGCTTTCTTT.